A single sample is the source of the 11 T cell receptor beta chains below, sequenced in a study of T-cell memory formation after mild COVID-19. TCRdb used MiXCR to reprocess the 5' RACE reads, holding one entry per CDR3 protein. Here the sample spans around 130,000 distinct CDR3 sequences, around 15% being singletons. Input material: PBMCs or a T cell subset sorted from them (not recorded which). Receptors were obtained from an adult woman who had mild COVID-19 (a few samples of this study predate the infection). Cell type and time point are not known.

The V call is TRBV21-1, the J call TRBJ2-3; the D call in the table, TRBD1, was not verified against the DNA. TRBV21-1 is an annotated pseudogene. The CDR3 has 14 residues. CDR3 bases: TGTGCCAGCAGACAGGACAGGGGAACAGATACGCAGTATTTT. The encoded protein is CASRQDRGTDTQYF.

This clonotype was recorded a few times. The rearrangement links TRBV7-9 to TRBJ2-7; possibly TRBD2 for D (5 bases). V lost 4 bases and J lost 4, with 11 bases in between. The CDR3 contains 13 residues. Germline values: CDR1 SEHNR, CDR2 FQNEAQ (reference sequence). CDR3 DNA sequence: TGTGCCAGCAGCTCAGGACTGGTTTACGAGCAGTACTTC. It codes for CASSSGLVYEQYF.

This clonotype was observed a few times. The chain combines TRBV7-9 with TRBJ1-1; 7 bases are a match to TRBD1. V shed 4 bases and J 1 base; nucleotides not matched to a gene: 9. Germline assignment: CDR1 SEHNR and CDR2 FQNEAQ (reference sequence). CDR3 size: 16 residues. CDR3 nucleotide sequence: TGTGCCAGCAGCTCGCCGACGGGACAGAGGAACACTGAAGCTTTCTTT. Its protein is CASSSPTGQRNTEAFF.

This chain uses TRBV20-1 with TRBJ1-4, with D hard to call. This CDR3 is 14 amino acids long. V dropped 5 bases and J dropped 7 bases, with 17 bases sitting between them. Germline V gene lookup returns CDR1 DFQATT and CDR2 SNEGSKA (reference sequence). The CDR3 is CSADREDGSEKLFF. The CDR3 nucleotides read TGCAGTGCTGACCGGGAGGACGGAAGTGAAAAACTGTTTTTT.

CDR3 region: CASSLGPGQGGNIYGYTF. The CDR3 coding sequence is TGTGCCAGCAGTCTCGGACCGGGACAGGGGGGAAACATCTATGGCTACACCTTC. The rearrangement uses TRBV12-3 or TRBV12-4 and TRBJ1-2; TRBD1 matches 11 bases. This CDR3 has 18 amino acids. V gave up 5 bases and J gave up 4 bases; unmatched junction bases: 15.

The gene calls are TRBV5-6 and TRBJ1-1; no firm D call. The V and J ends lost 3 bases and 4 bases respectively, with 7 bases between them. The CDR3 length is 12 residues. CDR1 and CDR2 from the germline V gene are SGHDT and YYEEEE. The CDR3 coding sequence is TGTGCCAGCAGCTCTCGGATCACTGAAGCTTTCTTT. It translates to CASSSRITEAFF.

J is TRBJ1-5 and V is TRBV27, with no clear D. The V gene's germline CDR1 is MNHEY and CDR2 SMNVEV (reference sequence). V was trimmed by 3 bases and J by 11 bases, leaving 17 bases between them. The CDR3 sequence is 14 residues long. CDR3 in DNA: TGTGCCAGCAGTTTCGGCGGACCTCCTCGGTCCCAGCATTTT. This translates into CASSFGGPPRSQHF.

The table lists this clonotype with many counts. V and J are TRBV9 and TRBJ1-1; D ambiguous. This CDR3 is 16 amino acids long. CDR1 is SGDLS and CDR2 is YYNGEE in the germline V gene. V lost 4 bases and J 1 base, leaving 17 bases between the germline ends. CDR3 amino acids: CASSFSVRSSNTEAFF. CDR3 bases: TGTGCCAGCAGCTTTAGCGTGAGGTCGTCGAACACTGAAGCTTTCTTT.

This clonotype turned up a few times. The rearrangement joins TRBV27 to TRBJ1-5, with D unclear. Between the trimmed V and J ends, which lost 3 bases and 3 bases, there was a span of 6 bases. The CDR3 is 13 residues long. CDR1 MNHEY and CDR2 SMNVEV come from the germline V gene (reference sequence). The CDR3, as DNA: TGTGCCAGCAGTTTGGGCCTCAATCAGCCCCAGCATTTT. Its translation: CASSLGLNQPQHF.

This clonotype came up a few times. The V call is TRBV9, the J call TRBJ2-3; 10 nucleotides match TRBD1. The ends lost 5 bases at V and 6 bases at J; junction bases unmatched: 9. Germline CDR1 SGDLS, CDR2 YYNGEE. The CDR3 totals 15 residues. The CDR3 DNA reads as TGTGCCAGCAGTCTCCTCGGACAGGGGGGCGATACGCAGTATTTT. This translates into CASSLLGQGGDTQYF.

This clonotype was counted between two and nine times. The chain uses TRBV18 and TRBJ1-1, with no clear D. V dropped 0 bases and J dropped 5 bases, with 16 bases sitting between them. Germline V CDR1 and CDR2: KGHSH, LQKENI. This CDR3 is 16 amino acids long. The CDR3: CASSPPSAGRRTEAFF. The CDR3 DNA reads as TGTGCCAGCTCACCACCGTCGGCAGGTCGGCGGACTGAAGCTTTCTTT.